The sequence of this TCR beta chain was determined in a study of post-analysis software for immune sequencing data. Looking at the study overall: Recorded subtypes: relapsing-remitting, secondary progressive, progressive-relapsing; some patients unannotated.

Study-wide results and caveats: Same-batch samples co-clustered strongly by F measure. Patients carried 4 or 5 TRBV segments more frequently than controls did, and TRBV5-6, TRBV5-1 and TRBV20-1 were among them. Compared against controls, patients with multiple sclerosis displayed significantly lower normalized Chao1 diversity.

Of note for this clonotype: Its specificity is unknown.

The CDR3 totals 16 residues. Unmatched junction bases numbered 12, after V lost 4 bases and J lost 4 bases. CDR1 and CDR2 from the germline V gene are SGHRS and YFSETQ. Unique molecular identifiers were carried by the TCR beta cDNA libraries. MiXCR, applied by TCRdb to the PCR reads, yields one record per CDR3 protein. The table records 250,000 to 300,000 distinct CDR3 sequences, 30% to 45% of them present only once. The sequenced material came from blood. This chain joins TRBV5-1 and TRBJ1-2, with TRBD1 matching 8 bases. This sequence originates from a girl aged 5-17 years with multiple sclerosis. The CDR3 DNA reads TGCGCCAGCAGCCCACGGACAGGGTTGGACGCCTATGGCTACACCTTC. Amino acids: CASSPRTGLDAYGYTF.